The sequence of this TCR beta chain was determined in a study of identical twins. TCRdb used MiXCR to reprocess the 5' RACE reads, holding one entry per CDR3 protein. The table shows under 800,000 distinct CDR3 sequences, with 21% occurring only once. The CDR3 has 16 amino acids. The germline V gene has CDR1 SEHNR and CDR2 FQNEAQ (reference sequence). Ten or more counts support this clonotype. A read error may account for a junction end that differs from germline. The same sample was also studied in work on T cells expressing NK-cell markers. That study reports: Four donors likewise had their CD3+CD56-NKG2C+ fraction led by these clonotypes. HCMV specificity of the expanded NKG2C+ T cell clones was not established.

V and J are TRBV7-9 and TRBJ2-1; D gene ambiguous. The source material was PBMCs. This receptor was taken from a woman younger than 35 in good health. CDR3 bases: TGTGCCAGCATCCGGCCACGGGCAGACTCCTCCAATGAGCAGTTCTTC. Its translation is CASIRPRADSSNEQFF.